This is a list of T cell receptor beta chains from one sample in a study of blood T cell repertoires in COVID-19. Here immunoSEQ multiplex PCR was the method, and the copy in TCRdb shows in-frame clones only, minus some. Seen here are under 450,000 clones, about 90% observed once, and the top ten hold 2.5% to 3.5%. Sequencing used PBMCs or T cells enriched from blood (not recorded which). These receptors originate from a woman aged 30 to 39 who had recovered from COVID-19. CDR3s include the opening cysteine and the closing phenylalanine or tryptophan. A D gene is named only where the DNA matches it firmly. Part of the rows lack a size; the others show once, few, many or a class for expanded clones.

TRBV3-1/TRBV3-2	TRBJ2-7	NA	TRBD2	CASSQEGLAGAEQYF	TGTGCCAGCAGCCAAGAGGGACTAGCGGGAGCCGAGCAGTACTTC
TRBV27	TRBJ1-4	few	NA	CASSGVGTGEKLFF	TGTGCCAGCAGTGGAGTAGGAACAGGTGAAAAACTGTTTTTT
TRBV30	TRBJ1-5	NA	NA	CAWSVQGDQPQHF	TGTGCCTGGAGTGTCCAGGGCGATCAGCCCCAGCATTTT
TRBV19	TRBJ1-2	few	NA	CASSIAPGQASNYGYTF	TGTGCCAGTAGTATAGCTCCTGGGCAGGCCTCTAACTATGGCTACACCTTC
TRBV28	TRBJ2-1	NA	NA	CASSFALPRGNEQFF	TGTGCCAGCAGTTTTGCCCTCCCCAGGGGTAATGAGCAGTTCTTC
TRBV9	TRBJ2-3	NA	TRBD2	CASSKGTSESTDTQYF	TGTGCCAGCAGCAAAGGGACTAGCGAAAGCACAGATACGCAGTATTTT
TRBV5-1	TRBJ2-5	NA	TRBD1	CASRFSGTGAQETQYF	TGCGCCAGCAGATTCTCCGGGACAGGGGCCCAAGAGACCCAGTACTTC
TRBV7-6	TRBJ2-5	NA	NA	CASSLPTGQETQYF	TGTGCCAGCAGCTTGCCGACAGGCCAAGAGACCCAGTACTTC
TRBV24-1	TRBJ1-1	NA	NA	CATSDLAGEAFF	TGTGCCACCAGTGATTTGGCGGGGGAAGCTTTCTTT
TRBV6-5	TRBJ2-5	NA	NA	CASSYGDSGTQYF	TGTGCCAGCAGTTACGGGGACTCGGGGACCCAGTACTTC
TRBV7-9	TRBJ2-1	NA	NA	CASSLFLNYNEQFF	TGTGCCAGCAGCTTATTTTTAAATTACAATGAGCAGTTCTTC
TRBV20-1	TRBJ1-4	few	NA	CSASMLISTNEKLFF	TGCAGTGCTAGTATGTTAATTTCAACTAATGAAAAACTGTTTTTT
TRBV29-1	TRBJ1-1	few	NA	CSVGVNTEAFF	TGCAGCGTAGGGGTGAACACTGAAGCTTTCTTT
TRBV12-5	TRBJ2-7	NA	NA	CASGLVRGSGYEQYF	TGTGCTAGTGGTTTGGTACGTGGTAGTGGCTACGAGCAGTACTTC
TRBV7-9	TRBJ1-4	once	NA	CASSQPGRRNEKLFF	TGTGCCAGCAGCCAACCCGGACGGAGGAATGAAAAACTGTTTTTT
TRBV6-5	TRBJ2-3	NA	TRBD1	CAIGYTGGVTDTQYF	TGTGCCATCGGATACACAGGGGGCGTCACAGATACGCAGTATTTT
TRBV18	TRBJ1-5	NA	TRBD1	CASSRDREYQPQHF	TGTGCCAGCTCACGGGACAGGGAGTATCAGCCCCAGCATTTT
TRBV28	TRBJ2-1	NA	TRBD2	CASSRGLARKVYNEQFF	TGTGCCAGCAGCCGTGGACTAGCGAGAAAGGTATACAATGAGCAGTTCTTC
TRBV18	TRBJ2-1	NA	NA	CASSLQGGSYNEQFF	TGTGCCAGCTCACTTCAGGGAGGCTCCTACAATGAGCAGTTCTTC
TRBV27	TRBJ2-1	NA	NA	CASSFNYNEQFF	TGTGCCAGCAGTTTTAACTACAATGAGCAGTTCTTC
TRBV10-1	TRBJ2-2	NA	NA	CASRSRRNTGELFF	TGCGCCAGCAGATCTAGGAGGAACACCGGGGAGCTGTTTTTT
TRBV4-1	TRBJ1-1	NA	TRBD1	CASSHQQGDTEAFF	TGCGCCAGCAGCCACCAGCAGGGGGACACTGAAGCTTTCTTT
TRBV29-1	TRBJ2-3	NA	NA	CSVEDYYTDTQYF	TGCAGCGTTGAAGACTACTATACAGATACGCAGTATTTT
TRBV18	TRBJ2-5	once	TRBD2	CASSPAGGGQETQYF	TGTGCCAGCTCACCAGCGGGAGGGGGACAAGAGACCCAGTACTTC
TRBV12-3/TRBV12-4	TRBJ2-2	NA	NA	CAAREGYTGELFF	TGTGCCGCCCGCGAGGGCTACACCGGGGAGCTGTTTTTT
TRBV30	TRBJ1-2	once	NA	CAWSSGGDRGYTF	TGTGCCTGGAGTAGCGGAGGGGATCGGGGCTACACCTTC
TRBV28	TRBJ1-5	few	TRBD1	CASSFSGGRGNQPQHF	TGTGCCAGCAGTTTCTCAGGGGGCCGGGGCAATCAGCCCCAGCATTTT
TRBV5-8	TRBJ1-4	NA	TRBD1	CASSTGGGYEKLFF	TGTGCCAGCAGCACAGGGGGGGGCTATGAAAAACTGTTTTTT
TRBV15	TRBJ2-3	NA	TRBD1	CATSTGTVIGTDTQYF	TGTGCCACCAGCACCGGGACAGTTATCGGCACAGATACGCAGTATTTT
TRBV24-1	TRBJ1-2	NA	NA	CATSDTGFGYTF	TGTGCCACCAGTGATACAGGGTTCGGCTACACCTTC
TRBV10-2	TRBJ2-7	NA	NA	CASRRTDYEQYF	TGCGCCAGCAGGAGGACAGACTACGAGCAGTACTTC
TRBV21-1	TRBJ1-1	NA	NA	CASVEGGKANTEAFF	TGTGCCAGCGTAGAAGGGGGAAAAGCGAACACTGAAGCTTTCTTT
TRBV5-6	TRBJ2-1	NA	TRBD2	CASSLPSGRFNEQFF	TGTGCCAGCAGCTTACCCAGCGGGAGGTTCAATGAGCAGTTCTTC
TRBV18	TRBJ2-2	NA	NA	CASSPPKEQGNTGELFF	TGTGCCAGCTCACCACCGAAAGAGCAGGGAAATACCGGGGAGCTGTTTTTT
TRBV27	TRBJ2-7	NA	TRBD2	CASSYLAGGPPAEQYF	TGTGCCAGCAGTTATCTAGCGGGAGGGCCTCCGGCCGAGCAGTACTTC
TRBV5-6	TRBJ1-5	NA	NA	CASSFFSNQPQHF	TGTGCCAGCAGCTTCTTCAGCAATCAGCCCCAGCATTTT
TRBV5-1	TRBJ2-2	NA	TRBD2	CASSGLADNTGELFF	TGCGCCAGCAGCGGACTAGCGGACAACACCGGGGAGCTGTTTTTT
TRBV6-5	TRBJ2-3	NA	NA	CASSILTGTDTQYF	TGTGCCAGCAGCATCCTTACAGGGACAGATACGCAGTATTTT
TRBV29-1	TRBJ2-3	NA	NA	CSVSPTDTQYF	TGCAGCGTTTCTCCCACAGATACGCAGTATTTT
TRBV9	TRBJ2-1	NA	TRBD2	CASSQLAGGPNEQFF	TGTGCCAGCAGCCAACTAGCGGGAGGGCCCAATGAGCAGTTCTTC
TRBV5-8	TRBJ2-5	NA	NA	CASSLQGNRETQYF	TGTGCCAGCAGCTTACAGGGTAATAGGGAGACCCAGTACTTC
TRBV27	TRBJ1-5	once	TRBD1	CASSLGQHSNQPQHF	TGTGCCAGCAGTTTGGGACAGCATAGCAATCAGCCCCAGCATTTT
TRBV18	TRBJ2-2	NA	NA	CASSPAVNTGELFF	TGTGCCAGCTCACCGGCGGTGAACACCGGGGAGCTGTTTTTT
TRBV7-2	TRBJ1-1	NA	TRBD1	CASSRGQVISEAFF	TGTGCCAGCAGCAGGGGACAGGTGATTTCTGAAGCTTTCTTT
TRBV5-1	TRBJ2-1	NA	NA	CASSLAYQQGPYNEQFF	TGCGCCAGCAGCTTGGCCTATCAACAGGGCCCCTACAATGAGCAGTTCTTC
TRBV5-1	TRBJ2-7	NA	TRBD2	CASSLGGRANYEQYF	TGCGCCAGCAGCTTGGGCGGGAGGGCTAACTACGAGCAGTACTTC
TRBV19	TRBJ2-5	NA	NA	CASSFGRGGYKETQYF	TGTGCCAGTAGTTTCGGGCGGGGAGGATACAAAGAGACCCAGTACTTC
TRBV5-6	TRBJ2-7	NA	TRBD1	CASSSYRTGQPYEQYF	TGTGCCAGCAGCTCCTATAGGACAGGGCAACCCTACGAGCAGTACTTC
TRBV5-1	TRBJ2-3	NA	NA	CASSLARDLLTDTQYF	TGCGCCAGCAGCTTGGCTCGGGACTTGCTCACAGATACGCAGTATTTT
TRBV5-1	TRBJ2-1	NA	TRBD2	CASSPGTSGRGYNEQFF	TGCGCCAGCAGCCCAGGGACTAGCGGGAGAGGGTACAATGAGCAGTTCTTC
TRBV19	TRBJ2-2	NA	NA	CASSRGIGAGELFF	TGTGCCAGTAGTAGAGGGATTGGGGCCGGGGAGCTGTTTTTT
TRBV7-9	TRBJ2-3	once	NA	CASSPERDTQYF	TGTGCCAGCAGCCCGGAGAGGGATACGCAGTATTTT
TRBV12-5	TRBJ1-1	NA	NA	CASGLPQGRNTEAFF	TGTGCTAGTGGGCTACCGCAGGGGCGGAACACTGAAGCTTTCTTT
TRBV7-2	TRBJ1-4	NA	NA	CASSFMDSLATNEKLFF	TGTGCCAGCAGCTTTATGGACAGCCTTGCAACTAATGAAAAACTGTTTTTT
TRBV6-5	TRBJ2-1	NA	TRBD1	CASAGWDSATNEQFF	TGTGCCAGCGCCGGTTGGGACAGCGCCACCAATGAGCAGTTCTTC
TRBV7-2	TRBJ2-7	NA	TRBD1	CASSPPDRAGYEQYF	TGTGCCAGCAGCCCACCGGACAGGGCTGGATACGAGCAGTACTTC
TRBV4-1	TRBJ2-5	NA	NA	CASSQGGLETQYF	TGCGCCAGCAGCCAGGGGGGGCTGGAGACCCAGTACTTC
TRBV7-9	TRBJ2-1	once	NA	CASSLDAVADSYNEQFF	TGTGCCAGCAGCTTAGACGCTGTAGCGGACTCCTACAATGAGCAGTTCTTC